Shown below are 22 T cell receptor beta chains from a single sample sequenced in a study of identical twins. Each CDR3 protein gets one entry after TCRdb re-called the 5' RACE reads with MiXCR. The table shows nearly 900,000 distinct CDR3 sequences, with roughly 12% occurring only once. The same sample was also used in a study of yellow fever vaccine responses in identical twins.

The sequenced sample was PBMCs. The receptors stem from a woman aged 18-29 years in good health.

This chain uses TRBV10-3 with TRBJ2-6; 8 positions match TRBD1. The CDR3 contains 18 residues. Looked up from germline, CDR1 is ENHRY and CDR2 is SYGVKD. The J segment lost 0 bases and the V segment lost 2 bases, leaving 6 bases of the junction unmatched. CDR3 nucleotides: TGTGCCATCAGTGAGAAGGGGGACAGGCCCTCTGGGGCCAACGTCCTGACTTTC. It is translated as CAISEKGDRPSGANVLTF.

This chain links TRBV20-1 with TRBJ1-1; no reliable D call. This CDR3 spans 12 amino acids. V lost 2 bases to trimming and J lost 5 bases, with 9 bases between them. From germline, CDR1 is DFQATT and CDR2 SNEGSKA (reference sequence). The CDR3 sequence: CSARMGFTEAFF. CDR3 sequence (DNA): TGCAGTGCTAGAATGGGGTTTACTGAAGCTTTCTTT.

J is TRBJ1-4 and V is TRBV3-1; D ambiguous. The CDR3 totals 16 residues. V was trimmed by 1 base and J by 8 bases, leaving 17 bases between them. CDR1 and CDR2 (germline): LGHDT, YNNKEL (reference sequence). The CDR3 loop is CASSQGPFVGVEKLFF. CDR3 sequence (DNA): TGTGCCAGCAGCCAAGGTCCCTTCGTCGGGGTCGAAAAACTGTTTTTT. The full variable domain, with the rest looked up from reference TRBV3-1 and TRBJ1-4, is DTAVSQTPKYLVTQMGNDKSIKCEQNLGHDTMYWYKQDSKKFLKIMFSYNNKELIINETVPNRFSPKSPDKAHLNLHINSLELGDSAVYFCASSQGPFVGVEKLFFGSGTQLSVL.

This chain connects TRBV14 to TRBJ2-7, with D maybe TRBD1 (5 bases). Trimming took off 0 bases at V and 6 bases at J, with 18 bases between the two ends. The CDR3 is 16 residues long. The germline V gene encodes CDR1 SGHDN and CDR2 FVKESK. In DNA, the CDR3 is TGTGCCAGCAGCCAAGAGCCTCAGGGATGGGGCGCCGAGCAGTACTTC. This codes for CASSQEPQGWGAEQYF.

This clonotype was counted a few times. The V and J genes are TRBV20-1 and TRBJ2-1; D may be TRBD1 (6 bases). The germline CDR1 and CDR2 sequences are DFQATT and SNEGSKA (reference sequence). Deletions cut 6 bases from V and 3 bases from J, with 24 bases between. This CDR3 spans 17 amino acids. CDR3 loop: CSARIKKGVPVYNEQFF. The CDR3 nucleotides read TGCAGTGCGAGGATCAAGAAGGGGGTCCCCGTCTACAATGAGCAGTTCTTC.

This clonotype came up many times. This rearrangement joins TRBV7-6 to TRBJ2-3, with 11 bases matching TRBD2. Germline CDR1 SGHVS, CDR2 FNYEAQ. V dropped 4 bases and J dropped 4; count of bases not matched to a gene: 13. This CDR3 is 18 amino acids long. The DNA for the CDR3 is TGTGCCAGCAGCTCCAGTATAGCGGGGGGGCCGAACCCAGATACGCAGTATTTT. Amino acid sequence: CASSSSIAGGPNPDTQYF.

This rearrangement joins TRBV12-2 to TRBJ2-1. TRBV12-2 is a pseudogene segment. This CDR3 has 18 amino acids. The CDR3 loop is CASRLVQSGSREYNEQFF. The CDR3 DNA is TGTGCAAGTCGCTTAGTACAAAGCGGGAGTAGAGAGTACAATGAGCAGTTCTTC.

The CDR3: CASSPRTAQSGNTIYF. The CDR3 DNA sequence: TGTGCCAGCTCACCCCGGACAGCCCAGTCCGGAAACACCATATATTTT. This chain connects TRBV18 to TRBJ1-3, with D perhaps matching TRBD1 (6 bases). The CDR3 is 16 amino acids. Trimming left V 3 bases short and J 4 bases short, with 16 bases between. CDR1 is KGHSH and CDR2 is LQKENI in the germline V gene.

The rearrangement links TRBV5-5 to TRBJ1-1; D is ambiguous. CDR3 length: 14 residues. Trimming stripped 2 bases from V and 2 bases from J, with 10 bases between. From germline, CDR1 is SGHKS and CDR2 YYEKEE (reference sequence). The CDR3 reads CASSFPRSNTEAFF. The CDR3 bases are TGTGCCAGCAGCTTTCCCCGGTCCAACACTGAAGCTTTCTTT.

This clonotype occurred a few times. CDR3 in DNA: TGTGCCAGCAGCCAAAGGGGGGTTGTGGCCTACGAGCAGTACTTC. It specifies CASSQRGVVAYEQYF. The chain uses TRBV6-1 and TRBJ2-7, with D perhaps being TRBD1 or TRBD2 (6 bases each). Germline V gives CDR1 MNHNS, CDR2 SASEGT. The CDR3 spans 15 residues. V was trimmed by 6 bases and J by 2 bases, leaving 17 bases between them.

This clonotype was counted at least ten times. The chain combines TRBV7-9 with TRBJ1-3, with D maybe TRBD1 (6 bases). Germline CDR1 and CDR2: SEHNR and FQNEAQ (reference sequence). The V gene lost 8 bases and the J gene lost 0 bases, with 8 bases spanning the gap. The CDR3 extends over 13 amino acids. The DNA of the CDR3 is TGTGCCAGCGGGGGGCCCTCTGGAAACACCATATATTTT. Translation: CASGGPSGNTIYF.

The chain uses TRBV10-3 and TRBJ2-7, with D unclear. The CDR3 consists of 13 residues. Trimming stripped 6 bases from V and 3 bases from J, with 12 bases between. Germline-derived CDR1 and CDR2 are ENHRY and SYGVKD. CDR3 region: CAIRRDNFYEQYV. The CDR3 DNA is TGTGCCATCAGAAGAGACAACTTCTACGAGCAGTACGTC.

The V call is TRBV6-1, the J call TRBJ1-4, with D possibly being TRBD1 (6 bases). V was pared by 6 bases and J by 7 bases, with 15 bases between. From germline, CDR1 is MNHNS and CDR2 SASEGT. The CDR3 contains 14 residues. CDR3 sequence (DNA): TGTGCCAGCAGGACACAGGGCGGCGGTGAAAAACTGTTTTTT. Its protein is CASRTQGGGEKLFF.

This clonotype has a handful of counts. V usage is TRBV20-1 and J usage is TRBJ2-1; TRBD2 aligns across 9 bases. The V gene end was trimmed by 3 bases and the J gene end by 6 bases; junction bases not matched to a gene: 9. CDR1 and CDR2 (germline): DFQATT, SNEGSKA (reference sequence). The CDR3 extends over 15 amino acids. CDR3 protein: CSASPGSGSINEQFF. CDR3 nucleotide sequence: TGCAGTGCTAGCCCGGGTAGCGGGAGTATCAATGAGCAGTTCTTC.

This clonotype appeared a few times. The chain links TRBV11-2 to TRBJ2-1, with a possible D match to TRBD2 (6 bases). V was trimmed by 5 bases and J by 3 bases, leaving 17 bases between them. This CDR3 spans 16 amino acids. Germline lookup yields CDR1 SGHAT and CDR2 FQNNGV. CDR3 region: CASSPPGVSDYNEQFF. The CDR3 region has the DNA TGTGCCAGCAGCCCACCGGGGGTGAGCGACTACAATGAGCAGTTCTTC.

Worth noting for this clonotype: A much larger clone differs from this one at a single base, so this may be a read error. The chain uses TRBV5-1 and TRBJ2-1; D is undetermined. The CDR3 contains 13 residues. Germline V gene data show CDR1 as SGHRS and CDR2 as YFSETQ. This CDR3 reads CASRVGESNEQLF. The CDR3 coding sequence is TGCGCCAGCAGGGTGGGCGAATCCAATGAGCAGCTCTTC.

This CDR3 reads CASSPRAGSMNTEAFF. DNA of the CDR3: TGTGCCAGCAGCCCCCGGGCAGGGTCTATGAACACTGAAGCTTTCTTT. The chain uses TRBV13 and TRBJ1-1, with a possible D match to TRBD1 (5 bases). Looked up from germline, CDR1 is PRHDT and CDR2 is FYEKMQ (reference sequence). The V and J ends lost 5 bases and 0 bases respectively, with 16 bases between them. The length of the CDR3 is 16 residues.

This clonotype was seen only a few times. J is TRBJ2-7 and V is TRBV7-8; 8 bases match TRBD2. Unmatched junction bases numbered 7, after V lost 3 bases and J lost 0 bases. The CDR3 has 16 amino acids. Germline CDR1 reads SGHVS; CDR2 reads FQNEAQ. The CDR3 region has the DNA TGTGCCAGCAGCTTCCGACTAGCGACACTCTCCTACGAGCAGTACTTC. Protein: CASSFRLATLSYEQYF.

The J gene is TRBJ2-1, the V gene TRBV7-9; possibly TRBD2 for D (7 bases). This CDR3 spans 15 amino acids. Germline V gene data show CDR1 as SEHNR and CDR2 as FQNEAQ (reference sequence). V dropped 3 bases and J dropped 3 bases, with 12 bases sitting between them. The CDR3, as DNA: TGTGCCAGCAGCTTGCACGGGGGGCTCTACAATGAGCAGTTCTTC. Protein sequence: CASSLHGGLYNEQFF.

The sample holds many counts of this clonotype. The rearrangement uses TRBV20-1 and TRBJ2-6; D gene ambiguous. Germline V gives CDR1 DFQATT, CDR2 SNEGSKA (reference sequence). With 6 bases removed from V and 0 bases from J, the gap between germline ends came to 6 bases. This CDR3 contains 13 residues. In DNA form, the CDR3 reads TGCAGTGCCGGTCCCTCTGGGGCCAACGTCCTGACTTTC. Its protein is CSAGPSGANVLTF.

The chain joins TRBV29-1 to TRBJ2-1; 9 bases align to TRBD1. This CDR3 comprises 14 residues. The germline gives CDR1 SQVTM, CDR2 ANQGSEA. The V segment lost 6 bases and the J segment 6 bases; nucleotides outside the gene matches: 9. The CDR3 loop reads CSVPGTGMANEQFF. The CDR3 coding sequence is TGCAGCGTACCCGGGACAGGGATGGCCAATGAGCAGTTCTTC.

CDR3 nucleotide sequence: TGTGCCAGCAGCCGATCCGGGACAGGGTACGAGCAGTACGTC. This codes for CASSRSGTGYEQYV. V is TRBV14 and J is TRBJ2-7, with 9 bases lining up with TRBD1. This CDR3 region has 14 residues. Germline CDR1 and CDR2: SGHDN and FVKESK. Losses at the gene ends were 4 bases for V and 4 bases for J; bases not matched to a gene: 5.